This T cell receptor beta chain was identified in a study of T cell responses to AZD1222 COVID-19 vaccine. Clones were sequenced by immunoSEQ multiplex PCR, and TCRdb holds only the in-frame ones, with some missing. The table has 80,000 to 130,000 clones, about 88% seen once; the top ten hold around 15%. The CDR3 consists of 14 residues. Germline loops: CDR1 SGHTA, CDR2 FQGNSA. The V and J ends lost 6 bases and 4 bases, in that order; junction bases with no gene match: 8. V usage is TRBV7-2 and J usage is TRBJ1-2; 7 positions agree with TRBD1. Sequences were derived from peripheral blood, sampled on day 0 of AZD1222 vaccination. This sequence was found in an adult in good health. DNA of the CDR3: TGTGCCAGCAGAAGACAGGGAGGGAGCTATGGCTACACCTTC. Its translation is CASRRQGGSYGYTF. The full variable domain, in which reference TRBV7-2 and TRBJ1-2 provide the parts outside the CDR3, is GAGVSQSPSNKVTEKGKDVELRCDPISGHTALYWYRQSLGQGLEFLIYFQGNSAPDKSGLPSDRFSAERTGGSVSTLTIQRTQQEDSAVYLCASRRQGGSYGYTFGSGTRLTVV.